These T cell receptor beta chains were read from a single sample in a study of shared clonotypes between healthy human individuals. Measured with immunoSEQ multiplex PCR; TCRdb has only the in-frame clones, and not every one. The data show roughly 2,300,000 clones, less than 95% seen once. Sample: naive CD4+ T cells from PBMCs. Source of these receptors: a man between 18 and 35 years old in good health. Some clones in this sample may be carry-over from other donors' samples. Both conserved end residues are part of each CDR3. A D gene is named only where the DNA matches it firmly. A row's size may be missing; if present it is once, few, many or a size class.

j_call,d_call,v_call,clone_size,cdr3_aa,cdr3_nt
TRBJ2-7,TRBD2,TRBV2,-,CASSATSGGTYEQYF,TGTGCCAGCAGTGCCACTAGCGGGGGGACCTACGAGCAGTACTTC
TRBJ1-3,-,TRBV2,-,CASRRTASGNTIYF,TGTGCCAGCAGACGGACAGCCTCTGGAAACACCATATATTTT
TRBJ1-3,-,TRBV15,-,CATSRGGPGNTIYF,TGTGCCACCAGCCGCGGGGGGCCAGGAAACACCATATATTTT
TRBJ2-1,TRBD2,TRBV6-5,-,CASSYRLAGGGEQFF,TGTGCCAGCAGTTACAGACTAGCGGGAGGGGGTGAGCAGTTCTTC
TRBJ1-6,-,TRBV28,-,CASSRTPSPLHF,TGTGCCAGCAGCCGGACACCTTCACCCCTCCACTTT
TRBJ2-1,TRBD1,TRBV11-1,-,CASSVDRGNEQFF,TGTGCCAGCAGCGTGGACAGGGGCAATGAGCAGTTCTTC
TRBJ1-1,-,TRBV6-5,-,CASSQSRNTEAFF,TGTGCCAGCAGCCAAAGTAGGAACACTGAAGCTTTCTTT
TRBJ1-1,-,TRBV4-3,few,CASSPGGTSNTEAFF,TGCGCCAGCAGCCCGGGGGGCACCTCGAACACTGAAGCTTTCTTT
TRBJ2-7,-,TRBV2,-,CASTEEGGQYF,TGTGCCAGCACCGAAGAAGGGGGGCAGTACTTC
TRBJ2-1,TRBD2,TRBV14,once,CASSLGRWREGHEQFF,TGTGCCAGCAGCCTTGGACGCTGGCGGGAGGGCCATGAGCAGTTCTTC
TRBJ2-5,TRBD1,TRBV28,once,CASRGDRETQYF,TGTGCCAGCAGGGGGGACAGGGAGACCCAGTACTTC
TRBJ1-4,TRBD1,TRBV5-4,-,CASSLYRGQGNEKLFF,TGTGCCAGCAGCTTATACAGGGGGCAGGGTAATGAAAAACTGTTTTTT
TRBJ2-2,TRBD1,TRBV7-6,-,CASSPRGGQGPAMELFF,TGTGCCAGCAGCCCTAGGGGTGGACAGGGCCCTGCGATGGAGCTGTTTTTT
TRBJ2-7,-,TRBV5-1,-,CASSLLASYEQYF,TGCGCCAGCAGCTTGCTAGCCTCCTACGAGCAGTACTTC
TRBJ1-1,-,TRBV9,few,CASSVGRVGTEAFF,TGTGCCAGCAGCGTAGGCAGGGTGGGCACTGAAGCTTTCTTT
TRBJ2-7,-,TRBV7-9,-,CASSGDIYEQYF,TGTGCCAGCAGCGGGGACATCTACGAGCAGTACTTC
TRBJ2-6,-,TRBV6-5,once,CASSRGDSGANVLTF,TGTGCCAGCTCCCGGGGAGACTCTGGGGCCAACGTCCTGACTTTC
TRBJ1-1,-,TRBV28,-,CASNSVPPWVNTEAFF,TGTGCCAGCAATTCGGTACCCCCCTGGGTGAACACTGAAGCTTTCTTT
TRBJ1-4,-,TRBV29-1,-,CSVTRASGEKLFF,TGCAGCGTGACCCGGGCCTCGGGGGAAAAACTGTTTTTT
TRBJ2-5,TRBD1,TRBV9,-,CASSVGTGSQETQYF,TGTGCCAGCAGCGTGGGGACAGGGTCCCAAGAGACCCAGTACTTC
TRBJ1-2,-,TRBV7-9,once,CASSSEDILGAPNYGYTF,TGTGCCAGCAGCTCCGAGGACATCTTAGGGGCACCTAACTATGGCTACACCTTC
TRBJ2-5,-,TRBV7-9,-,CASSGGLWIGQETQYF,TGTGCCAGCAGCGGCGGTTTGTGGATAGGCCAAGAGACCCAGTACTTC
TRBJ2-3,-,TRBV5-1,-,CASSLESGDTQYF,TGCGCCAGCAGCTTGGAAAGCGGGGATACGCAGTATTTT
TRBJ2-2,-,TRBV28,once,CASSYYPGQNTGELFF,TGTGCCAGCAGTTACTACCCGGGACAAAACACCGGGGAGCTGTTTTTT
TRBJ2-2,TRBD1,TRBV2,-,CASRVRQGGTGELFF,TGTGCCAGCAGAGTAAGACAGGGTGGCACCGGGGAGCTGTTTTTT
TRBJ2-1,-,TRBV5-4,-,CASTPSQGGYNEQFF,TGTGCCAGCACCCCATCGCAGGGGGGCTACAATGAGCAGTTCTTC
TRBJ1-4,TRBD1,TRBV27,-,CASSIGQARGKLFF,TGTGCCAGCTCAATAGGACAGGCGCGGGGAAAACTGTTTTTT
TRBJ1-2,-,TRBV28,-,CASSFGQLAYGYTF,TGTGCCAGCAGTTTTGGACAGCTTGCCTATGGCTACACCTTC
TRBJ2-1,-,TRBV28,-,CASIPRVDPYNEQFF,TGTGCCAGCATTCCACGGGTGGATCCGTACAATGAGCAGTTCTTC
TRBJ2-2,-,TRBV19,-,CASSRNLRVGGSNTGELFF,TGTGCCAGTAGTAGAAACCTAAGGGTGGGTGGATCTAACACCGGGGAGCTGTTTTTT
TRBJ2-3,-,TRBV7-8,-,CASSPPGLRTDTQYF,TGTGCCAGCAGTCCTCCGGGACTCCGCACAGATACGCAGTATTTT
TRBJ2-5,TRBD2,TRBV11-2,-,CASTPGGRETQYF,TGTGCCAGCACCCCCGGGGGGAGGGAGACCCAGTACTTC
TRBJ2-4,-,TRBV5-1,-,CASSLVGPSDDIQYF,TGCGCCAGCAGCTTGGTGGGGCCCAGCGACGACATTCAGTACTTC
TRBJ1-4,-,TRBV29-1,-,CSAGQATNEKLFF,TGCAGCGCTGGGCAAGCAACTAATGAAAAACTGTTTTTT
TRBJ2-5,-,TRBV2,-,CASSVRGRETQYF,TGTGCCAGCAGTGTTCGGGGGCGTGAGACCCAGTACTTC
TRBJ2-1,-,TRBV20-1,-,CSARVNEQFF,TGCAGTGCTAGAGTCAATGAGCAGTTCTTC
TRBJ1-1,-,TRBV7-3,-,CASSPGGFGNTEAFF,TGTGCCAGCAGCCCAGGTGGGTTCGGTAACACTGAAGCTTTCTTT
TRBJ2-1,TRBD1,TRBV19,-,CASSGQGASNEQFF,TGTGCCAGTAGCGGACAGGGGGCGAGCAATGAGCAGTTCTTC
TRBJ1-2,-,TRBV7-8,-,CASSFSRQNGYTF,TGTGCCAGCAGCTTCTCCCGACAGAATGGCTACACCTTC
TRBJ2-7,TRBD1,TRBV4-3,-,CASSQDTGTGSYEQYF,TGCGCCAGCAGCCAAGACACCGGGACAGGCTCCTACGAGCAGTACTTC
TRBJ2-5,-,TRBV10-3,once,CAISDPGTQETQYF,TGTGCCATCAGTGACCCCGGAACTCAAGAGACCCAGTACTTC
TRBJ2-1,TRBD1,TRBV2,-,CASSSGTEPSYNEQFF,TGTGCCAGCAGTTCCGGGACAGAGCCCTCTTACAATGAGCAGTTCTTC
TRBJ2-7,-,TRBV5-1,-,CASSPVGGYEQYF,TGCGCCAGCAGTCCAGTAGGGGGCTACGAGCAGTACTTC
TRBJ2-7,-,TRBV10-2,-,CANTGKLSSYEQYF,TGCGCCAACACCGGGAAGCTAAGCTCCTACGAGCAGTACTTC
TRBJ1-1,-,TRBV9,-,CASSANSGHAEAFF,TGTGCCAGCAGCGCAAATTCAGGACATGCTGAAGCTTTCTTT
TRBJ2-3,-,TRBV7-3,-,CASSAGGSPDTQYF,TGTGCCAGCAGCGCTGGAGGTTCGCCAGATACGCAGTATTTT
TRBJ2-6,-,TRBV19,-,CASSMAGLGANVLTF,TGTGCCAGTAGTATGGCGGGGTTGGGGGCCAACGTCCTGACTTTC
TRBJ2-5,TRBD2,TRBV18,-,CASAWGTSDQETQYF,TGTGCCAGCGCATGGGGGACTAGCGACCAAGAGACCCAGTACTTC
TRBJ2-7,TRBD2,TRBV19,-,CASSTSGLAGYEQYF,TGTGCCAGTAGTACCTCGGGACTAGCGGGCTACGAGCAGTACTTC